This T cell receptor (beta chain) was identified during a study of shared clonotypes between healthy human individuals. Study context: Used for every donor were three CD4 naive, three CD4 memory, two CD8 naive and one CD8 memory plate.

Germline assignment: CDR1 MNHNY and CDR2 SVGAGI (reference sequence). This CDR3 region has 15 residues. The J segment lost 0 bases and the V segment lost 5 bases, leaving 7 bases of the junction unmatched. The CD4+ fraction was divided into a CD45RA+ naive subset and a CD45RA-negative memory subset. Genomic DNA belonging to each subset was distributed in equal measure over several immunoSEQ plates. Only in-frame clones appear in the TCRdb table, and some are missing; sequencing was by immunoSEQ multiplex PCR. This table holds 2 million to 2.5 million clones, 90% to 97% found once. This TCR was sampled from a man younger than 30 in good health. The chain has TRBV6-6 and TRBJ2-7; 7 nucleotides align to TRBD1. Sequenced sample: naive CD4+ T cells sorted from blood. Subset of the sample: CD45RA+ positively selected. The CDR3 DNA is TGTGCCAGCAGTGGGCCGTGGACAGGCTCCTACGAGCAGTACTTC. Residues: CASSGPWTGSYEQYF.